Presented here are 4 T cell receptor beta chains from one specimen sequenced in a study of T cell changes during pregnancy in multiple sclerosis (dated by TCRdb to the late 2010s). Libraries were prepared through the immunoSEQ multiplex PCR assay. As stored in TCRdb, this immuneACCESS dataset retains in-frame rearrangements with V and J assigned. A fraction of the clones does not appear; measured against another copy, unresolved V genes explain less than half of the discrepancy, and the remainder lacks a known reason. In all, the sample holds more than 55,000 clones, and more than 85% of those were seen once. The leading ten clones occupy roughly 3.6% of the sample. Here the sequenced sample was peripheral blood, taken after pregnancy. The receptors were sampled from a female donor in good health, enrolled as a control in a pregnancy study.

The chain combines TRBV30 with TRBJ1-1; D perhaps matches TRBD1 (5 bases). V dropped 4 bases and J dropped 8 bases, with 17 bases sitting between them. The CDR3 has 13 amino acids. Germline loops: CDR1 GTSNPN, CDR2 SVGIG (reference sequence). DNA of the CDR3: TGTGCCTGGACCCTCCAGGAAGGGGCCGAAGCTTTCTTT. This translates into CAWTLQEGAEAFF.

In DNA, the CDR3 is TGTGCCAGCAGCTTGAGCTGGGCCGAGCAGTACTTC. Encoded protein: CASSLSWAEQYF. The chain employs TRBV5-8 and TRBJ2-7; D is unresolved. The CDR3 is 12 residues long. V lost 1 base and J lost 6, with 8 bases in between. Germline V gene data show CDR1 as SGHTS and CDR2 as YDEGEE. The entire variable domain, with the rest obtained from reference TRBV5-8 and TRBJ2-7, is as follows: EAGVTQSPTHLIKTRGQQATLRCSPISGHTSVYWYQQALGLGLQFLLWYDEGEERNRGNFPPRFSGRQFPNYSSELNVNALELEDSALYLCASSLSWAEQYFGPGTRLTVT.

This clone is a singleton in its sample. CDR3 nucleotides: TGTGCCAGCAGTTACTCGAGCCATGGAAACACCATATATTTT. Translating it yields CASSYSSHGNTIYF. The chain employs TRBV6-5 and TRBJ1-3; D not certain. The V gene's germline CDR1 is MNHEY and CDR2 SVGAGI. Trimming shortened V by 0 bases and J by 3 bases, and 6 bases separated the two germline ends. CDR3 length equals 14 residues.

This chain uses TRBV7-9 with TRBJ1-5; perhaps TRBD1 as D (6 bases). This CDR3 is 15 amino acids long. CDR1 and CDR2 (germline): SEHNR, FQNEAQ (reference sequence). The V end lost 5 bases, the J end lost 3 bases, and 14 bases lay between the germline ends. In DNA form, the CDR3 reads TGTGCCAGCAGCCCCCAACAGGGCATCAATCAGCCCCAGCATTTT. The encoded protein is CASSPQQGINQPQHF.